This T cell receptor (beta chain) was recovered during a study of T cell repertoires in cytomegalovirus infection. Looking at the study overall: Newly reported HLA-C-restricted and thoroughly characterized HLA-B-restricted CMV epitopes were employed. Matching HLA type and CMV infection were both indicated by public TCR beta signatures. Study-wide results and caveats: Within the response measured ex vivo, HLA-C-restricted CMV-specific TCR beta clonotypes were dominant. Using cumulative public TCR beta family frequency, the authors identified those who carried CMV together with the relevant HLA.

This clonotype was counted only a few times. Antigen unknown. The CDR3 extends over 16 amino acids. J was trimmed by 4 bases and V by 5 bases; bases with no gene match: 8. CDR1 and CDR2 (germline): SGHTA, FQGNSA. Each CDR3 protein is one row after TCRdb ran MiXCR on the reads. The table shows some 920,000 distinct CDR3 sequences, with 25% to 40% occurring only once. The origin of this receptor is a human donor in good health (CMV status not recorded). Some clones in this sample may be carry-over from other donors' samples. The input for sequencing was cultured CD8+ T cells from PBMCs, taken from culture after CMV antigen stimulation. The chain carries TRBV7-2 and TRBJ2-7; 13 bases are shared with TRBD2. CDR3 in DNA: TGTGCCAGCAGCACCCGACTAGCGGGGGGCCTTTACGAGCAGTACGTC. It translates to CASSTRLAGGLYEQYV.